This passage covers 15 T cell receptor beta chains from one sample sequenced in a study of OX40 agonist ivuxolimab in advanced cancers. The protocol was immunoSEQ multiplex PCR, while the TCRdb copy is restricted to in-frame clones and leaves out a portion. The sample comprises some 43,000 clones, over 90% of which are singletons, and 9.5% to 11% rests with the top ten. The source material was CD4+ or CD8+ T cells sorted from blood, sampled in a trial of the OX40 agonist ivuxolimab. The receptors come from an adult with an advanced solid tumor such as melanoma, head and neck, liver or kidney cancer.

This chain joins TRBV9 and TRBJ2-1; no clear D. V was pared by 4 bases and J by 3 bases, with 5 bases between. The CDR3 spans 12 residues. Germline-derived CDR1 and CDR2 are SGDLS and YYNGEE. CDR3 coding DNA: TGTGCCAGCAGCCCGGGCTACAATGAGCAGTTCTTC. This codes for CASSPGYNEQFF.

The chain combines TRBV19 with TRBJ2-5; 11 positions match TRBD1. The CDR3 length is 15 residues. V trimming: 5 bases; J trimming: 2 bases; junction bases outside the gene matches: 4. The V gene's germline CDR1 is LNHDA and CDR2 SQIVND (reference sequence). CDR3 amino acids: CASSDGQGAQETQYF. CDR3 DNA sequence: TGTGCCAGTAGTGATGGACAGGGGGCTCAAGAGACCCAGTACTTC. The full variable domain, rest sourced from reference TRBV19 and TRBJ2-5, is DGGITQSPKYLFRKEGQNVTLSCEQNLNHDAMYWYRQDPGQGLRLIYYSQIVNDFQKGDIAEGYSVSREKKESFPLTVTSAQKNPTAFYLCASSDGQGAQETQYFGPGTRLLVL.

V is TRBV4-1 and J is TRBJ2-7, with D possibly matching TRBD1 (7 bases). This CDR3 region has 16 residues. Trimming shortened V by 2 bases and J by 4 bases, and 18 bases separated the two germline ends. Germline assignment: CDR1 MGHRA and CDR2 YSYEKL. The CDR3 nucleotides are TGCGCCAGCAGCCAAATGACAGGGTTTGGAGGGTACGAGCAGTACTTC. This sequence encodes CASSQMTGFGGYEQYF.

This chain joins TRBV5-4 and TRBJ2-3; 8 nucleotides match TRBD1. V was clipped by 3 bases and J by 1 base; unmatched bases: 1. Germline V gene data show CDR1 as SGHNT and CDR2 as YYREEE (reference sequence). This CDR3 spans 14 amino acids. The CDR3, as DNA: TGTGCCAGCAGCTGGGACAGGCGCACAGATACGCAGTATTTT. This encodes CASSWDRRTDTQYF.

The chain recombines TRBV7-9 with TRBJ1-2, with 11 nucleotides matching TRBD1. V trimming: 5 bases; J trimming: 8 bases; junction bases outside the gene matches: 10. This CDR3 has 15 amino acids. The V gene's germline CDR1 is SEHNR and CDR2 FQNEAQ (reference sequence). CDR3 in amino acids: CASSTRTGGAGGYTF. DNA of the CDR3: TGTGCCAGCAGCACCCGGACAGGGGGCGCGGGGGGCTACACCTTC.

This chain connects TRBV6-5 to TRBJ2-6; no clear D gene. V was trimmed by 2 bases and J by 4 bases, leaving 6 bases between them. The CDR3 sequence is 14 residues long. Germline CDR1 MNHEY, CDR2 SVGAGI. The CDR3 bases are TGTGCCAGCAGTTACGATCCAGGGGCCAACGTCCTGACTTTC. Amino acid sequence: CASSYDPGANVLTF.

The chain is built from TRBV9 and TRBJ1-3, with D maybe TRBD1 (5 bases). The CDR3 runs 14 residues. The V end was cut by 7 bases, the J end by 2 bases, with 13 bases between. Germline V gene data show CDR1 as SGDLS and CDR2 as YYNGEE. This CDR3 is CASGQGGAGNTIYF. In DNA, the CDR3 is TGTGCCAGCGGCCAGGGCGGAGCTGGAAACACCATATATTTT.

The chain recombines TRBV7-2 with TRBJ2-7; 10 bases line up with TRBD2. This CDR3 region has 16 residues. Germline V gene data show CDR1 as SGHTA and CDR2 as FQGNSA. The J segment lost 7 bases and the V segment lost 1 base, leaving 10 bases of the junction unmatched. CDR3 region: CASSLVGASGRMEQYF. The CDR3 nucleotides read TGTGCCAGCAGCTTAGTTGGGGCTAGCGGGAGAATGGAGCAGTACTTC.

The chain joins TRBV4-3 to TRBJ2-1; D is undetermined. Germline CDR1 LGHNA, CDR2 YSLEER. The CDR3 contains 13 residues. V was trimmed by 3 bases and J by 3 bases, leaving 6 bases between them. The CDR3 DNA sequence: TGCGCCAGCAGCCATATCCGCTACAATGAGCAGTTCTTC. This translates into CASSHIRYNEQFF.

V gene TRBV15 combines with J gene TRBJ2-3; 10 nucleotides align to TRBD1. Germline V gene data show CDR1 as LNHNV and CDR2 as YYDKDF (reference sequence). CDR3 length: 16 amino acids. J lost 5 bases, V lost 3 bases, and 8 bases had no gene match. For the CDR3, the DNA is TGTGCCACCAGCAGCGGGACAGGGGTCGATGGAGATACGCAGTATTTT. Protein product: CATSSGTGVDGDTQYF. The full variable domain, in which reference TRBV15 and TRBJ2-3 provide the parts outside the CDR3, is DAMVIQNPRYQVTQFGKPVTLSCSQTLNHNVMYWYQQKSSQAPKLLFHYYDKDFNNEADTPDNFQSRRPNTSFCFLDIRSPGLGDTAMYLCATSSGTGVDGDTQYFGPGTRLTVL.

This clone came up a few times. This chain joins TRBV15 and TRBJ2-1; D perhaps matches TRBD1 (6 bases). Germline values: CDR1 LNHNV, CDR2 YYDKDF (reference sequence). V gave up 7 bases and J gave up 9 bases, with 22 bases separating them. The CDR3 length is 15 residues. As DNA, the CDR3 is TGTGCCACCAAAGAGTCGACAGGCCAACAGAGTGAGCAGTTCTTC. Its protein is CATKESTGQQSEQFF. Combining the CDR3 with reference TRBV15 and TRBJ2-1 gives the whole variable domain DAMVIQNPRYQVTQFGKPVTLSCSQTLNHNVMYWYQQKSSQAPKLLFHYYDKDFNNEADTPDNFQSRRPNTSFCFLDIRSPGLGDTAMYLCATKESTGQQSEQFFGPGTRLTVL.

This sequence joins TRBV15 and TRBJ2-6, with D perhaps matching TRBD1 (5 bases). The CDR3 covers 16 residues. Germline V gives CDR1 LNHNV, CDR2 YYDKDF (reference sequence). The V end was cut by 0 bases, the J end by 3 bases, with 9 bases between. CDR3 in amino acids: CATSRDRVLGANVLTF. Written as DNA, the CDR3 is TGTGCCACCAGCAGAGACAGGGTCCTTGGGGCCAACGTCCTGACTTTC.

V usage is TRBV29-1 and J usage is TRBJ1-2; 8 positions match TRBD1. The germline V gene encodes CDR1 SQVTM and CDR2 ANQGSEA. The J segment lost 8 bases and the V segment lost 4 bases, leaving 12 bases of the junction unmatched. CDR3 length: 14 residues. The CDR3 DNA is TGCAGCGTTGCTAATGACAGGGGAATGGGGGGCTACACCTTC. Its protein product is CSVANDRGMGGYTF.

This sequence joins TRBV6-6 and TRBJ1-1; D remains ambiguous. The CDR3 runs 13 residues. Trimming pared 7 bases from V and 2 bases from J, leaving 11 bases between. In germline, CDR1 is MNHNY, CDR2 SVGAGI (reference sequence). The CDR3 bases are TGTGCCAGCACACCAGTTTCTAACACTGAAGCTTTCTTT. It is translated as CASTPVSNTEAFF.

The genes are TRBV9 and TRBJ1-3, with D tentatively TRBD1 (5 bases). Trimming stripped 4 bases from V and 0 bases from J, with 17 bases between. The germline CDR1 and CDR2 sequences are SGDLS and YYNGEE. The CDR3 runs to 17 residues. The CDR3, as DNA: TGTGCCAGCAGCCCCTTAACGGGACCCAGCTCTGGAAACACCATATATTTT. Its protein is CASSPLTGPSSGNTIYF.